Listed below are T cell receptor beta chains from one sample, sequenced in a study of blood T cells in healthy people across ages. A single record per CDR3 protein comes from TCRdb applying MiXCR to the 5' RACE reads. The data contain about 970,000 distinct CDR3 sequences, 51% of them seen just once; the ten biggest clones take up roughly 23%. The sequencing sample was made of blood. All receptors come from an older woman in good health. The conserved cysteine and the conserved F or W are not part of the CDR3 here. D genes are given only for firm matches. Clone size is shown for a subset of rows, as once, few, many or a class of expanded clone.

d_call v_call clone_size cdr3_aa
. TRBV6-6 many ASLASGANVLT
TRBD2 TRBV4-1 . ASSQVWAGAAYNEQY
TRBD2 TRBV6-2/TRBV6-3 . ASSSPSSGSNEQF
TRBD1 TRBV7-2 . ATGDRGWTTEAF
TRBD1 TRBV28 once ASSLYRGNQPQH
. TRBV27 few ASSSVGRGSTNEKLF
TRBD2 TRBV28 . ASSLAASGKYEQY
TRBD2 TRBV9 few ASSVGGRPFSEQY
. TRBV28 few ASSSRLETQY
TRBD1 TRBV4-2 . ASRTGTGPYGHT
. TRBV24-1 . ATSDSARTATDEQF
TRBD1 TRBV18 . ASSPQGPPGETQY
. TRBV29-1 . SADSGSYEQY
TRBD2 TRBV6-2/TRBV6-3 . ASSYGGETYEQY
TRBD2 TRBV12-3/TRBV12-4 . ASSFAASGGRDTQY
. TRBV7-8 . ASSLASPLRRATYNEQF
. TRBV20-1 . SVLKWEQF
. TRBV20-1 few SIRDAGSSSYNSPLH
TRBD2 TRBV7-6 . ASSLVALSGGGFDNEQY
. TRBV7-2 . ASSWIPDRGNEQF
. TRBV7-9 . ASGRQVYEQY
. TRBV2 . AAGLGQNIQY
TRBD2 TRBV2 . ASSDMASGAKNIQY
. TRBV5-4 . ASSRQTEYQETQY
TRBD2 TRBV24-1 once ATSDRQSGRGDKNIQY
TRBD1 TRBV12-3/TRBV12-4 once ASSLVGQGAWYGYT
. TRBV20-1 many SARPRGTYYEQY
. TRBV12-3/TRBV12-4 . ASSFGRRPMGQF
TRBD2 TRBV20-1 . SASGRVGNEQF
. TRBV12-3/TRBV12-4 . ASSFLQGIGETQY
TRBD2 TRBV12-5 . ASGRGSGGADTQY
. TRBV6-6 few ASRPLGLGSPYEQY
. TRBV30 . AWSVGSYEQY